The T cell receptor (beta chain) described here comes from a study of cytomegalovirus exposure and HLA in healthy donors. This clone was picked up a small number of times. The antigen is undetermined. Points from the study as a whole: Available immune exposure information was restricted to CMV serostatus only. Investigators reported 150 to 200 TCR beta chains as tied to cytomegalovirus. As was reported, the classifier diagnosed cytomegalovirus status with high specificity and sensitivity.

This CDR3 has 13 residues. Germline assignment: CDR1 MNHEY and CDR2 SMNVEV (reference sequence). J was trimmed by 0 bases and V by 9 bases; bases with no gene match: 5. Vbeta (60) and Jbeta (13) primers were used in the PCR. Some clones are missing from TCRdb's copy, which holds only in-frame ones; the method was immunoSEQ multiplex PCR. Of roughly 150,000 clones listed, more than 70% are singletons. Input material: PBMCs. The chain combines TRBV27 with TRBJ2-7; 7 nucleotides agree with TRBD1. The source of this sequence is a male donor in good health and CMV-seronegative. CDR3 residues: CASADRSSYEQYF. CDR3 in DNA: TGTGCCAGTGCGGACAGGAGCTCCTACGAGCAGTACTTC.